The 20 T cell receptor beta chains given below trace back to one sample, sequenced in a study of T cell responses to AZD1222 COVID-19 vaccine. Only in-frame clones appear in the TCRdb table, and some are missing; sequencing was by immunoSEQ multiplex PCR. The data hold 150,000 to 200,000 clones, with roughly 92% observed a single time. Sequences were derived from peripheral blood, sampled 28 days after the second AZD1222 dose. These receptors were taken from an adult who received the AZD1222 COVID-19 vaccine.

The chain joins TRBV25-1 to TRBJ1-6, with 7 bases lining up with TRBD1. The germline CDR1 and CDR2 sequences are MGHDK and SYGVNS. The V and J ends lost 3 bases and 4 bases, in that order; junction bases with no gene match: 0. CDR3 length: 14 amino acids. The CDR3, as DNA: TGTGCCAGCAGTGAGGGACAGTATAATTCACCCCTCCACTTT. This codes for CASSEGQYNSPLHF.

The genes are TRBV5-4 and TRBJ1-3; D is perhaps TRBD1 (5 bases). The V end lost 4 bases, the J end lost 7 bases, and 18 bases lay between the germline ends. Germline-derived CDR1 and CDR2 are SGHNT and YYREEE (reference sequence). The CDR3 consists of 15 residues. CDR3 sequence (DNA): TGTGCCAGCAGCATTGGGGGTCCTGGTCGGAACACCATATATTTT. Residues: CASSIGGPGRNTIYF.

This clone was observed once. The chain uses TRBV10-3 and TRBJ1-2; D gene ambiguous. With 2 bases removed from V and 7 bases from J, the gap between germline ends came to 8 bases. Germline values: CDR1 ENHRY, CDR2 SYGVKD. The CDR3 has 12 amino acids. This CDR3 is CAISENGLGYTF. CDR3 DNA: TGTGCCATCAGTGAGAATGGCCTTGGCTACACCTTC.

In this sample, this clone turned up a few times. This sequence joins TRBV3-1 (or the pseudogene TRBV3-2) and TRBJ1-6; 11 positions agree with TRBD1. The germline gives CDR1 LGHDT, CDR2 YNNKEL (reference sequence). The CDR3 sequence is 16 residues long. V was clipped by 4 bases and J by 7 bases; unmatched bases: 6. DNA of the CDR3: TGTGCCAGCAGCCGCGGACAGGGGGCAAGGAATTCACCCCTCCACTTT. Its translation is CASSRGQGARNSPLHF.

The V call is TRBV28, the J call TRBJ1-2; the D gene is possibly TRBD1 (6 bases). The germline V and J ends were trimmed by 5 bases and 2 bases, with 21 bases remaining between them. Germline CDR1 reads MDHEN; CDR2 reads SYDVKM. The CDR3 totals 17 residues. CDR3 sequence: CASSEIQGYSANYGYTF. DNA of the CDR3: TGTGCCAGCAGTGAGATACAGGGTTATTCGGCAAACTATGGCTACACCTTC.

This sequence joins TRBV2 and TRBJ2-5, with 8 bases lining up with TRBD1. Looked up from germline, CDR1 is SNHLY and CDR2 is FYNNEI. The CDR3 extends over 17 amino acids. V lost 3 bases, J lost 4 bases, and 13 bases stayed unmatched. The CDR3: CASSDPTRGRPGETQYF. In DNA form, the CDR3 reads TGTGCCAGCAGTGACCCCACCAGGGGGCGCCCCGGAGAGACCCAGTACTTC.

J is TRBJ1-1 and V is TRBV28, with 8 bases that match TRBD1. With V trimmed by 4 bases and J by 8 bases, 15 bases remained unmatched. Germline V gives CDR1 MDHEN, CDR2 SYDVKM. This CDR3 is 16 amino acids long. The CDR3 DNA is TGTGCCAGCAGTTCTTTCGAATCCACAGGGGGTAAAGAAGCTTTCTTT. Its translation is CASSSFESTGGKEAFF.

V usage is TRBV10-3 and J usage is TRBJ2-5; D could derive from TRBD1 or TRBD2 (6 bases each). The CDR3 totals 15 residues. Trimming left V 3 bases short and J 1 base short, with 12 bases between. Germline V gene sequence: CDR1 ENHRY, CDR2 SYGVKD. CDR3 sequence (DNA): TGTGCCATCAGTGATTGGGGGGCCCTCCAAGAGACCCAGTACTTC. It encodes CAISDWGALQETQYF.

This clone was detected only a few times. This CDR3 reads CASRTGFRTGELFF. CDR3 nucleotides: TGTGCCAGCAGAACAGGGTTCCGGACCGGGGAGCTGTTTTTT. The rearrangement joins TRBV19 to TRBJ2-2; tentative D call: TRBD1 (6 bases). Germline V gene data show CDR1 as LNHDA and CDR2 as SQIVND (reference sequence). There are 14 residues in the CDR3. V was shortened by 9 bases and J by 5 bases, with 16 bases between the two germline ends.

V gene TRBV11-2 combines with J gene TRBJ2-5; D possibly corresponds to TRBD2 (6 bases). The germline V and J ends were trimmed by 6 bases and 0 bases, with 23 bases remaining between them. CDR1 SGHAT and CDR2 FQNNGV come from the germline V gene. The CDR3 is 18 amino acids. The CDR3 here is CASSPTGWGGLYQETQYF. CDR3 coding DNA: TGTGCCAGCAGTCCAACCGGGTGGGGAGGTCTCTACCAAGAGACCCAGTACTTC.

The gene calls are TRBV12-3 or TRBV12-4 and TRBJ1-2, with D unresolved. This CDR3 spans 13 amino acids. Trimming removed 5 bases at V and 4 bases at J, with 11 bases between. The CDR3 loop reads CASSPTGSYGYTF. DNA for the CDR3: TGTGCCAGCAGTCCGACGGGCAGCTATGGCTACACCTTC.

CDR3 amino acids: CASSGWGQKISNQPQHF. The DNA for the CDR3 is TGTGCCAGTAGCGGCTGGGGACAGAAGATTAGCAATCAGCCCCAGCATTTT. This chain connects TRBV19 to TRBJ1-5; the match to TRBD1 covers 7 bases. The CDR3 contains 17 residues. Germline V gene lookup returns CDR1 LNHDA and CDR2 SQIVND (reference sequence). The ends lost 6 bases at V and 0 bases at J; junction bases unmatched: 11.

This clone showed up just once. V gene TRBV27 combines with J gene TRBJ1-1, with unresolved D. V was trimmed by 6 bases and J by 6 bases, leaving 20 bases between them. The CDR3 contains 15 residues. Germline loops: CDR1 MNHEY, CDR2 SMNVEV (reference sequence). The CDR3 reads CASSPTRRVFSEAFF. Written as DNA, the CDR3 is TGTGCCAGCAGCCCTACCAGGCGAGTCTTCTCTGAAGCTTTCTTT.

V is TRBV11-2 and J is TRBJ2-7; the match to TRBD2 covers 10 bases. In germline, CDR1 is SGHAT, CDR2 FQNNGV. The length of the CDR3 is 14 residues. Unmatched junction bases numbered 8, after V lost 6 bases and J lost 6 bases. The CDR3 loop is CASSKAGGPSEQYF. In nucleotides, the CDR3 is TGTGCCAGCAGTAAAGCGGGAGGGCCTTCCGAGCAGTACTTC.

J is TRBJ2-1 and V is TRBV13; 8 bases fit TRBD1. This CDR3 has 15 amino acids. V trimming: 6 bases; J trimming: 5 bases; junction bases outside the gene matches: 9. In germline, CDR1 is PRHDT, CDR2 FYEKMQ (reference sequence). This CDR3 is CASSRSGTGDNEQFF. The CDR3 DNA follows: TGTGCCAGCAGTCGCTCCGGGACAGGCGACAATGAGCAGTTCTTC.

The CDR3 is CASKILAGEGVSTDTQYF. CDR3 sequence (DNA): TGTGCCAGCAAAATACTAGCGGGAGAGGGTGTGAGCACAGATACGCAGTATTTT. The chain uses TRBV27 and TRBJ2-3, with TRBD2 matching 11 bases. CDR1 MNHEY and CDR2 SMNVEV come from the germline V gene (reference sequence). After removal of 7 bases from V and 0 bases from J, the junction contained 12 bases not matched to a gene. This CDR3 spans 18 amino acids.

The rearrangement links TRBV3-1 (or the pseudogene TRBV3-2) to TRBJ1-2; D gene unclear. Per the germline V gene, CDR1 is LGHDT and CDR2 is YNNKEL (reference sequence). The CDR3 is 13 amino acids. Deletions cut 1 base from V and 4 bases from J, with 7 bases between. The CDR3 sequence is CASSQGGTYGYTF. DNA of the CDR3: TGTGCCAGCAGCCAAGGGGGTACCTATGGCTACACCTTC.

The chain is built from TRBV5-4 and TRBJ1-2; D is perhaps TRBD1 (5 bases). The CDR3 totals 14 residues. Germline CDR1 reads SGHNT; CDR2 reads YYREEE (reference sequence). With 3 bases removed from V and 4 bases from J, the gap between germline ends came to 13 bases. The chain's CDR3 is CASSSGRPPYGYTF. The CDR3 region has the DNA TGTGCCAGCAGCTCGGGACGTCCCCCCTATGGCTACACCTTC.

The chain links TRBV4-1 to TRBJ2-4, with D possibly TRBD1 on 5 matching bases. V lost 1 base and J 0 bases, leaving 13 bases between the germline ends. Per germline, CDR1 MGHRA and CDR2 YSYEKL. The CDR3 is 17 amino acids. CDR3 bases: TGCGCCAGCAGCCAAGGGACAAGTTCGTTAGCCAAAAACATTCAGTACTTC. Its translation: CASSQGTSSLAKNIQYF.

The chain employs TRBV18 and TRBJ1-1; D gene uncertain. Germline-derived CDR1 and CDR2 are KGHSH and LQKENI. V lost 2 bases, J lost 0 bases, and 4 bases lay in between. CDR3 length: 13 amino acids. CDR3 in amino acids: CASSPRLNTEAFF. Here the CDR3 DNA reads TGTGCCAGCTCACCAAGGTTGAACACTGAAGCTTTCTTT.